Listed here are 25 T cell receptor beta chains from one sample, sequenced in a study of blood T cell repertoires in COVID-19. Assay used: immunoSEQ multiplex PCR; TCRdb lists only in-frame clones, some missing. The repertoire holds over 100,000 clones, with roughly nine tenths as singletons. The sample taken for sequencing was peripheral blood. The receptors stem from a human donor in a cohort sampled during active COVID-19.

This CDR3 is CASSPSGSYEQYF. The CDR3 DNA follows: TGTGCCAGCAGCCCTTCCGGGAGTTACGAGCAGTACTTC. The genes are TRBV9 and TRBJ2-7, with a possible D match to TRBD2 (6 bases). The germline V gene has CDR1 SGDLS and CDR2 YYNGEE. V lost 4 bases and J 4 bases, leaving 12 bases between the germline ends. The CDR3 extends over 13 amino acids.

This chain joins TRBV5-1 and TRBJ2-1, with 7 bases lining up with TRBD1. The junction had 4 bases not matched to a gene; V was cut back by 3 bases and J by 4 bases. From germline, CDR1 is SGHRS and CDR2 YFSETQ. The CDR3 has 14 amino acids. This CDR3 reads CASSSGQAYNEQFF. CDR3 DNA sequence: TGCGCCAGCAGCTCAGGACAGGCTTACAATGAGCAGTTCTTC.

The V and J genes are TRBV27 and TRBJ1-6; D is undetermined. Trimming stripped 8 bases from V and 9 bases from J, with 17 bases between. The CDR3 is made up of 14 amino acids. The germline gives CDR1 MNHEY, CDR2 SMNVEV (reference sequence). In DNA, the CDR3 is TGTGCCAGCCGCGAGGTTAGAGTTGGTTCACCCCTCCACTTT. Protein product: CASREVRVGSPLHF.

This chain uses TRBV4-1 with TRBJ1-4; the match to TRBD1 covers 7 bases. This CDR3 is built from 18 residues. From germline, CDR1 is MGHRA and CDR2 YSYEKL. Trimming removed 1 base from V and 5 bases from J; junction bases left unmatched: 13. CDR3 sequence reads: CASSQATLLQGTNEKLFF. CDR3 DNA sequence: TGCGCCAGCAGCCAAGCTACTCTCTTACAGGGGACGAATGAAAAACTGTTTTTT.

The gene calls are TRBV18 and TRBJ1-3, with D tentatively TRBD1 (6 bases). Per the germline V gene, CDR1 is KGHSH and CDR2 is LQKENI. This CDR3 region has 16 residues. Trimming took 3 bases from V and 4 from J, leaving 16 bases between them. This chain's CDR3 is CASSPDSPLEGNTIYF. The CDR3 DNA follows: TGTGCCAGCTCACCGGACAGCCCACTCGAAGGAAACACCATATATTTT. Based on the CDR3 plus reference TRBV18 and TRBJ1-3, the full variable domain is NAGVMQNPRHLVRRRGQEARLRCSPMKGHSHVYWYRQLPEEGLKFMVYLQKENIIDESGMPKERFSAEFPKEGPSILRIQQVVRGDSAAYFCASSPDSPLEGNTIYFGEGSWLTVV.

CDR3 bases: TGTGCCAGCAGCCATGGGGCACTGAGCACCGGGGAGCTGTTTTTT. It translates to CASSHGALSTGELFF. The chain joins TRBV3-1 (or the pseudogene TRBV3-2) to TRBJ2-2; tentative D call: TRBD1 (5 bases). CDR1 and CDR2 (germline): LGHDT, YNNKEL (reference sequence). With 3 bases removed from V and 4 bases from J, the gap between germline ends came to 12 bases. There are 15 residues in the CDR3.

This CDR3 reads CASSQVIFRSVGGRGQKPETQYF. Written as DNA, the CDR3 is TGTGCCAGCAGCCAAGTAATCTTCAGGAGTGTGGGCGGGAGGGGCCAGAAACCAGAGACCCAGTACTTC. V is TRBV14 and J is TRBJ2-5; 9 bases are a match to TRBD2. Per germline, CDR1 SGHDN and CDR2 FVKESK. J lost 4 bases, V lost 1 base, and 28 bases had no gene match. The CDR3 has 23 residues.

The V call is TRBV7-9, the J call TRBJ1-4, with a tentative D call TRBD1 (5 bases). Looked up from germline, CDR1 is SEHNR and CDR2 is FQNEAQ (reference sequence). V shed 5 bases and J shed 6 bases, with 16 bases lying between them. The CDR3 is 15 residues long. CDR3 DNA: TGTGCCAGCAGCCCTGGGGACTATGGTGATGAAAAACTGTTTTTT. Its protein is CASSPGDYGDEKLFF.

This sequence joins TRBV9 and TRBJ2-7; 7 bases line up with TRBD1. Trimming cost V 0 bases and J 3 bases; bases outside gene matches: 6. The CDR3 runs to 15 residues. Germline CDR1 SGDLS, CDR2 YYNGEE. CDR3 coding DNA: TGTGCCAGCAGCGTAGAGGACAGGCCGAACTACGAGCAGTACTTC. This translates into CASSVEDRPNYEQYF. Complete variable domain (other parts from reference TRBV9 and TRBJ2-7): DSGVTQTPKHLITATGQRVTLRCSPRSGDLSVYWYQQSLDQGLQFLIQYYNGEERAKGNILERFSAQQFPDLHSELNLSSLELGDSALYFCASSVEDRPNYEQYFGPGTRLTVT.

The rearrangement uses TRBV24-1 and TRBJ2-1, with D possibly being TRBD2 (5 bases). Trimming removed 9 bases at V and 4 bases at J, with 12 bases between. The CDR3 extends over 13 amino acids. Germline loops: CDR1 KGHDR, CDR2 SFDVKD. The CDR3 DNA follows: TGTGCCACCGGGCCTCGAGGGTACAATGAGCAGTTCTTC. Translating gives CATGPRGYNEQFF.

This rearrangement joins TRBV5-6 to TRBJ2-7, with unresolved D. Germline CDR1 SGHDT, CDR2 YYEEEE. CDR3 length equals 14 residues. Trimming removed 0 bases from V and 2 bases from J, with 9 bases in between. The CDR3 bases are TGTGCCAGCAGCTTGGGCCCAACGGCCTACGAGCAGTACTTC. Translated, it gives CASSLGPTAYEQYF.

The chain joins TRBV6-2 or TRBV6-3 to TRBJ2-3; 9 bases line up with TRBD1. Germline V lookup: CDR1 MNHEY, CDR2 SVGEGT. V dropped 6 bases and J dropped 5; count of bases not matched to a gene: 12. The CDR3 contains 16 residues. The CDR3, as DNA: TGTGCCAGCAGCCGCGGGCTGACAGGGGGGGAAGATACGCAGTATTTT. Its translation is CASSRGLTGGEDTQYF.

The V gene is TRBV7-8, the J gene TRBJ1-1; a weak D match, TRBD1 (6 bases). The CDR3 totals 13 residues. The germline CDR1 and CDR2 sequences are SGHVS and FQNEAQ. Trimming pared 5 bases from V and 4 bases from J, leaving 11 bases between. Here the CDR3 DNA reads TGTGCCAGCAGCGCCGGACAGTCCACTGAAGCTTTCTTT. Its protein product is CASSAGQSTEAFF. The complete variable domain, with remaining parts taken from reference TRBV7-8 and TRBJ1-1, reads GAGVSQSPRYKVAKRGQDVALRCDPISGHVSLFWYQQALGQGPEFLTYFQNEAQLDKSGLPSDRFFAERPEGSVSTLKIQRTQQEDSAVYLCASSAGQSTEAFFGQGTRLTVV.

The count of this clone is one. The chain is built from TRBV7-2 and TRBJ2-1; no clear D gene. Trimming took 4 bases from V and 5 from J, leaving 12 bases between them. CDR1 and CDR2 from the germline V gene are SGHTA and FQGNSA. This CDR3 is 14 amino acids long. The CDR3 bases are TGTGCCAGCAGCTCCTCTAGGAGCCACAATGAGCAGTTCTTC. It specifies CASSSSRSHNEQFF.

The chain uses TRBV6-5 and TRBJ2-5, with a possible D match to TRBD2 (6 bases). Trimming shortened V by 2 bases and J by 5 bases, and 12 bases separated the two germline ends. Germline V lookup: CDR1 MNHEY, CDR2 SVGAGI. The CDR3 length is 14 residues. This CDR3 is CASSYNTGGETQYF. The CDR3 DNA reads TGTGCCAGCAGTTACAACACTGGGGGGGAGACCCAGTACTTC.

This sequence joins TRBV7-8 and TRBJ1-2; no definite D call. The length of the CDR3 is 13 residues. V shed 4 bases and J shed 4 bases, with 10 bases lying between them. Germline V gene data show CDR1 as SGHVS and CDR2 as FQNEAQ. CDR3 in amino acids: CASSSSIGYGYTF. The CDR3 DNA is TGTGCCAGCAGCTCCTCGATCGGCTATGGCTACACCTTC. Variable domain in full (rest from reference TRBV7-8 and TRBJ1-2): GAGVSQSPRYKVAKRGQDVALRCDPISGHVSLFWYQQALGQGPEFLTYFQNEAQLDKSGLPSDRFFAERPEGSVSTLKIQRTQQEDSAVYLCASSSSIGYGYTFGSGTRLTVV.

The chain combines TRBV11-2 with TRBJ2-1, with D maybe TRBD2 (6 bases). This CDR3 has 15 amino acids. Germline assignment: CDR1 SGHAT and CDR2 FQNNGV. V shed 0 bases and J shed 3 bases, with 9 bases lying between them. CDR3 in amino acids: CASSLDGGNYNEQFF. The CDR3 coding sequence is TGTGCCAGCAGCTTAGACGGCGGGAACTACAATGAGCAGTTCTTC.

The rearrangement links TRBV4-2 to TRBJ1-2; the match to TRBD1 covers 8 bases. The germline V gene encodes CDR1 LGHNA and CDR2 YNFKEQ. The CDR3 extends over 15 amino acids. With V trimmed by 6 bases and J by 2 bases, 8 bases remained unmatched. For the CDR3, the DNA is TGTGCCAGCAGACCCCCGACAGGGGCCAACTATGGCTACACCTTC. Amino acids: CASRPPTGANYGYTF.

V gene TRBV2 combines with J gene TRBJ1-1, with a possible D match to TRBD1 (5 bases). V dropped 10 bases and J dropped 4 bases, with 16 bases sitting between them. CDR1 is SNHLY, CDR2 FYNNEI, per germline. The CDR3 consists of 13 residues. The CDR3 DNA is TGTGCCACCAAGTACAGGTTGGGCACTGAAGCTTTCTTT. This codes for CATKYRLGTEAFF.

V gene TRBV5-1 combines with J gene TRBJ2-2; 9 bases fit TRBD2. The germline V gene encodes CDR1 SGHRS and CDR2 YFSETQ. The trim removed 5 bases at V and 6 bases at J, leaving 5 bases unmatched. CDR3 length equals 14 residues. The CDR3: CASSFIAGAGELFF. DNA of the CDR3: TGCGCCAGCAGTTTCATAGCGGGGGCCGGGGAGCTGTTTTTT.

The gene calls are TRBV21-1 and TRBJ1-5; the table calls TRBD1, which could not be checked here. TRBV21-1 is tagged as a pseudogene. The CDR3 covers 15 residues. CDR3 amino acids: CASSNPRDSNQPQHF. The CDR3 region has the DNA TGTGCCAGCAGCAATCCCAGGGATAGCAATCAGCCCCAGCATTTT.

The rearrangement joins TRBV9 to TRBJ2-5, with D maybe TRBD2 (5 bases). This CDR3 is 14 amino acids long. Germline CDR1 SGDLS, CDR2 YYNGEE. V lost 0 bases and J lost 4, with 10 bases in between. CDR3 amino acids: CASSVDLAGETQYF. CDR3 bases: TGTGCCAGCAGCGTAGACCTAGCCGGAGAGACCCAGTACTTC.

The chain couples TRBV24-1 to TRBJ2-3; D gene uncertain. V was cut by 4 bases and J by 2 bases, with 6 bases left in between. Germline lookup yields CDR1 KGHDR and CDR2 SFDVKD. The CDR3 is 13 residues long. As DNA, the CDR3 is TGTGCCACCAGTGACCCGTACACAGATACGCAGTATTTT. Residues: CATSDPYTDTQYF.

The V and J genes are TRBV9 and TRBJ2-1; TRBD2 agrees at 8 bases. This CDR3 contains 13 residues. Germline CDR1 and CDR2: SGDLS and YYNGEE. V dropped 2 bases and J dropped 16; count of bases not matched to a gene: 11. The CDR3: CASSVGDSGGAFF. In DNA form, the CDR3 reads TGTGCCAGCAGCGTCGGTGACTCCGGGGGGGCATTCTTC. The full variable domain, rest sourced from reference TRBV9 and TRBJ2-1, is DSGVTQTPKHLITATGQRVTLRCSPRSGDLSVYWYQQSLDQGLQFLIQYYNGEERAKGNILERFSAQQFPDLHSELNLSSLELGDSALYFCASSVGDSGGAFFGPGTRLTVL.

The chain joins TRBV9 to TRBJ2-7, with 13 bases fitting TRBD2. V lost 0 bases and J lost 6; bases outside the gene matches: 12. This CDR3 is built from 18 residues. In germline, CDR1 is SGDLS, CDR2 YYNGEE. CDR3 coding DNA: TGTGCCAGCAGCGTAGGTTTGGGGCGAGGACTAGCGGGAGTCGAGCAGTACTTC. It encodes CASSVGLGRGLAGVEQYF.